These 19 T cell receptor beta chains originate from one sample sequenced in a study of CD8 T cells in Susac syndrome. Random hexamers were used to reverse transcribe an amount of about 0.5 to 1 ug RNA. TCRdb called the immunoSEQ multiplex PCR reads again in MiXCR, with one record for every CDR3 protein. The sample carries around 200,000 distinct CDR3 sequences, approximately 95% recorded once. Material for sequencing was CD4+ T cells from PBMCs. The receptors were sampled from a human donor with Susac syndrome.

This clonotype was found a few times. CDR3 nucleotides: TGTGCCAGTAGCAGCCGGGACACGCAGTACTTC. It specifies CASSSRDTQYF. The chain employs TRBV11-2 and TRBJ2-3; possible D gene TRBD1, 6 bases. Judging by the DNA end, TRBJ2-7 fits better; the J call may be wrong. Germline lookup yields CDR1 SGHAT and CDR2 FQNNGV. The CDR3 has 11 amino acids.

This sequence joins TRBV27 and TRBJ1-5; D is undetermined. Germline CDR1 reads MNHEY; CDR2 reads SMNVEV (reference sequence). The V gene lost 8 bases and the J gene lost 4 bases, with 18 bases spanning the gap. CDR3 length: 15 residues. Here the CDR3 reads CASGPRTQGNQPQHF. DNA of the CDR3: TGTGCCAGCGGCCCCCGGACGCAAGGTAATCAGCCCCAGCATTTT.

For the CDR3, the DNA is TGCAGCGTTGAAAGGGAAGGGGTCCGTGAAGCTTTCTTT. Protein product: CSVEREGVREAFF. The chain combines TRBV29-1 with TRBJ1-1; TRBD1 is a possible D gene (5 bases). The germline V gene has CDR1 SQVTM and CDR2 ANQGSEA. Trimming took 2 bases from V and 7 from J, leaving 14 bases between them. The CDR3 runs to 13 residues.

The rearrangement uses TRBV30 and TRBJ1-5; possibly TRBD1 for D (5 bases). Germline V gene lookup returns CDR1 GTSNPN and CDR2 SVGIG (reference sequence). The V gene lost 4 bases and the J gene lost 6 bases, with 19 bases spanning the gap. This CDR3 is 15 amino acids long. The CDR3 DNA sequence: TGTGCCTGGACCAGTGGGGGGTTTTTGGGTCAGCCCCAGCATTTT. Translation: CAWTSGGFLGQPQHF.

Here the CDR3 reads CATSRVVVAGTEAFF. The CDR3, as DNA: TGTGCCACCAGCAGAGTTGTCGTCGCGGGAACTGAAGCTTTCTTT. The V call is TRBV15, the J call TRBJ1-1; the D is unclear. V was pared by 1 base and J by 5 bases, with 14 bases between. Germline V gene sequence: CDR1 LNHNV, CDR2 YYDKDF (reference sequence). This CDR3 region has 15 residues.

The V call is TRBV11-2, the J call TRBJ2-1; 8 nucleotides match TRBD1. Germline trimming cut 5 bases from V and 7 bases from J; bases unmatched to any gene: 7. CDR1 SGHAT and CDR2 FQNNGV come from the germline V gene. There are 14 residues in the CDR3. CDR3 region: CASSPTRGLNEQFF. For the CDR3, the DNA is TGTGCCAGCAGCCCTACCAGGGGGCTGAATGAGCAGTTCTTC.

The gene calls are TRBV19 and TRBJ1-2; D is ambiguous. The CDR3 is 15 amino acids. Trimming took off 7 bases at V and 4 bases at J, with 19 bases between the two ends. Germline assignment: CDR1 LNHDA and CDR2 SQIVND (reference sequence). This chain's CDR3 is CASTRDGSIGYGYTF. The DNA for the CDR3 is TGTGCCAGTACCCGAGACGGGAGTATCGGCTATGGCTACACCTTC.

The V call is TRBV28, the J call TRBJ2-5; 9 bases map to TRBD2. Germline V lookup: CDR1 MDHEN, CDR2 SYDVKM. This CDR3 comprises 12 residues. Trimming cost V 8 bases and J 5 bases; bases outside gene matches: 3. CDR3 in amino acids: CASGGGEETQYF. CDR3 in DNA: TGTGCCAGCGGCGGGGGGGAGGAGACCCAGTACTTC.

The chain recombines TRBV5-1 with TRBJ1-6; D not certain. CDR3 size: 15 residues. The V end was cut by 1 base, the J end by 3 bases, with 8 bases between. Germline values: CDR1 SGHRS, CDR2 YFSETQ. The CDR3 region has the DNA TGCGCCAGCAGCTTGAGCGGTAACTATAATTCACCCCTCCACTTT. Amino acids: CASSLSGNYNSPLHF.

The chain recombines TRBV20-1 with TRBJ1-2; D unresolved. Germline V gene lookup returns CDR1 DFQATT and CDR2 SNEGSKA (reference sequence). V was clipped by 3 bases and J by 1 base, with 15 bases between them. The CDR3 loop spans 15 amino acids. The CDR3 sequence is CSASYQTSINYGYTF. In DNA form, the CDR3 reads TGCAGTGCTAGTTACCAGACTTCTATTAACTATGGCTACACCTTC.

The V and J genes are TRBV3-1 and TRBJ2-5, with D unresolved. V lost 2 bases, J lost 1 base, and 5 bases lay in between. CDR1 LGHDT and CDR2 YNNKEL come from the germline V gene (reference sequence). The CDR3 consists of 13 residues. CDR3 in amino acids: CASSQTIQETQYF. The CDR3, as DNA: TGTGCCAGCAGCCAAACGATCCAAGAGACCCAGTACTTC.

The chain employs TRBV19 and TRBJ1-2; no reliable D call. There are 14 residues in the CDR3. The V gene's germline CDR1 is LNHDA and CDR2 SQIVND (reference sequence). Deletions cut 3 bases from V and 2 bases from J, with 10 bases between. The CDR3 DNA sequence: TGTGCCAGTAGTATTGAATCGGGAAACTATGGCTACACCTTC. This sequence encodes CASSIESGNYGYTF.

The chain carries TRBV20-1 and TRBJ2-2, with a possible D match to TRBD2 (6 bases). V gave up 3 bases and J gave up 5 bases, with 22 bases separating them. Germline values: CDR1 DFQATT, CDR2 SNEGSKA (reference sequence). This CDR3 has 17 amino acids. The CDR3 nucleotides are TGCAGTGCTAGGTTAAGGGGCGCGGGGCGGAATACCGGGGAGCTGTTTTTT. This translates into CSARLRGAGRNTGELFF.

The chain combines TRBV4-1 with TRBJ1-4; 10 bases match TRBD1. This CDR3 spans 15 amino acids. CDR1 MGHRA and CDR2 YSYEKL come from the germline V gene. After removal of 0 bases from V and 8 bases from J, the junction contained 3 bases not matched to a gene. The CDR3 DNA reads as TGCGCCAGCAGCCAAGAGGACAGGGGGAGGGAAAAACTGTTTTTT. Protein sequence: CASSQEDRGREKLFF.

The V call is TRBV30, the J call TRBJ1-1; 7 nucleotides agree with TRBD1. The germline gives CDR1 GTSNPN, CDR2 SVGIG (reference sequence). V lost 2 bases to trimming and J lost 1 base; unmatched junction nucleotides: 4. The CDR3 sequence is 14 residues long. CDR3: CAWSPRQGNTEAFF. CDR3 coding DNA: TGTGCCTGGAGTCCCCGACAGGGGAACACTGAAGCTTTCTTT.

The chain recombines TRBV7-3 with TRBJ1-6; D unclear. V lost 0 bases to trimming and J lost 7 bases, with 1 base between them. This CDR3 is 12 amino acids long. Germline V lookup: CDR1 SGHTA, CDR2 FQGTGA. Here the CDR3 reads CASSLTNSPLHF. The CDR3 nucleotides read TGTGCCAGCAGCTTAACGAATTCACCCCTCCACTTT.

CDR3 DNA sequence: TGTGCCAGCAGTAGACAGGGCTATGAGACCCAGTACTTC. Translating gives CASSRQGYETQYF. The chain uses TRBV7-2 and TRBJ2-5, with 7 bases matching TRBD1. V was clipped by 6 bases and J by 5 bases; unmatched bases: 6. Germline V gene sequence: CDR1 SGHTA, CDR2 FQGNSA. The CDR3 runs 13 residues.

This rearrangement joins TRBV7-2 to TRBJ1-2, with D tentatively TRBD1 (6 bases). Germline CDR1 and CDR2: SGHTA and FQGNSA. The V gene lost 1 base and the J gene lost 6 bases, with 15 bases spanning the gap. This CDR3 comprises 15 residues. The CDR3 loop reads CASSLDGGLLDGYTF. Here the CDR3 DNA reads TGTGCCAGCAGCTTAGATGGGGGGCTTCTAGATGGCTACACCTTC.

The chain combines TRBV20-1 with TRBJ2-4, with TRBD2 matching over 12 bases. The trim removed 5 bases at V and 6 bases at J, leaving 2 bases unmatched. The CDR3 runs 13 residues. Germline V CDR1 and CDR2: DFQATT, SNEGSKA (reference sequence). CDR3 DNA: TGCAGTGCTCCGACTAGCGGGGGAAACATTCAGTACTTC. Residues: CSAPTSGGNIQYF.